This T cell receptor (beta chain) was sequenced in a study of Ad26.COV2.S vaccination and SARS-CoV-2 variants. The repertoire was sequenced with immunoSEQ multiplex PCR; TCRdb's copy has only in-frame clones and lacks some. Found here are some 45,000 clones, around 83% of them singletons; the top ten hold around 43%. Sequenced here: peripheral blood, sampled after recovery from COVID-19. The source is a human donor who had recovered from COVID-19.

The CDR3, as DNA: TGTGCCAGCGAGGAGGGGTTCGGGAACACTGAAGCTTTCTTT. Translating gives CASEEGFGNTEAFF. The J gene is TRBJ1-1, the V gene TRBV7-8; D may be TRBD1 (5 bases). The CDR3 is made up of 14 amino acids. Germline CDR1 and CDR2: SGHVS and FQNEAQ. V lost 8 bases and J 1 base, leaving 14 bases between the germline ends.